There are a few counts of the clone carrying this T cell receptor beta chain. The source of the sample is a study of blood T cell repertoires in COVID-19. The CDR3 runs 15 residues. Germline trimming cut 4 bases from V and 2 bases from J; bases unmatched to any gene: 1. Germline lookup yields CDR1 SGHNT and CDR2 YYREEE (reference sequence). Clones were read by immunoSEQ multiplex PCR, and TCRdb kept only the in-frame ones, dropping some. Of roughly 240,000 clones listed, 80% to 90% are singletons. Specimen: PBMCs or T cells enriched from blood (not recorded which). The V and J genes are TRBV5-4 and TRBJ2-1; 12 nucleotides agree with TRBD2. The sequence derives from a man aged 45-65 years who had been exposed to COVID-19. The CDR3 nucleotides read TGTGCCAGCAGCACTAGCGGGGGGACCTACAATGAGCAGTTCTTC. Protein: CASSTSGGTYNEQFF.